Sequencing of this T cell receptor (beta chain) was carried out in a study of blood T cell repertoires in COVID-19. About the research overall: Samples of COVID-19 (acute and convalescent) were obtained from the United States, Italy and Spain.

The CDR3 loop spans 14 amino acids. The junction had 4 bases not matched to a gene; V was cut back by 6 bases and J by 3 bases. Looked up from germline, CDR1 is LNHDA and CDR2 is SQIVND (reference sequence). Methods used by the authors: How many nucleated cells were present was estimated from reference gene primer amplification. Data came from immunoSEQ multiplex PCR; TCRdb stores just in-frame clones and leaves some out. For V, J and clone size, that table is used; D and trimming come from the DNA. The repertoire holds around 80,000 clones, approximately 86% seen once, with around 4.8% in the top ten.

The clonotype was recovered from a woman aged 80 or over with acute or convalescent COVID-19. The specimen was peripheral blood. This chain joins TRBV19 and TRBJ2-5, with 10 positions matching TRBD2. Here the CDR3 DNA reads TGTGCCAGTAGCCCTACTAGCGGGGAAGAGACCCAGTACTTC. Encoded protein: CASSPTSGEETQYF.